The clone carrying this T cell receptor beta chain was counted a few times. Its antigen remains unknown. Relative to the germline gene, one junction end is altered; a read error may explain this. Source study methods: The study built a papillary thyroid cancer distant-metastasis classifier from CDR3 differences across clinicopathological groups. MiXCR re-clonotyped the PCR reads for TCRdb. The V and J calls and clone size are TCRdb's, not the authors'. The data contain about 69,000 clones, approximately 15% of them singletons. The data belong to a study of metastatic and nonmetastatic thyroid tumors. Study context: From malignant and benign thyroid patients, repertoires in blood and in tumor or nodule tissue were compared.

The CDR3 is made up of 13 amino acids. From germline, CDR1 is MNHEY and CDR2 SMNVEV (reference sequence). The entire patient cohort was treatment-naive prior to thyroid surgery. Broader study findings: Significantly greater TCR beta diversity was reportedly found in malignant thyroid tumors than in benign nodules (in blood and tumor).

This receptor was taken from a male donor with papillary thyroid cancer or a benign thyroid nodule (not recorded which). Some clones in this sample may be carry-over from other donors' samples. The J gene is TRBJ2-7, the V gene TRBV27; either TRBD1 or TRBD2 may supply D (5 bases each). The sample taken for sequencing was blood. In DNA, the CDR3 is TGTTCCAGTGGGACGGTGGCTGGTTACGAGCAGTACTTC. Its protein product is CSSGTVAGYEQYF.